This is a list of T cell receptor beta chains from one sample in a study of T cell responses to AZD1222 COVID-19 vaccine. Generated by immunoSEQ multiplex PCR, the TCRdb table keeps only in-frame clones and is missing some. The table includes roughly 120,000 clones, around nine tenths detected once. The sequences come from peripheral blood, collected on day 0 of AZD1222 vaccination. These receptor sequences come from an adult in good health. CDR3s include the opening cysteine and the closing phenylalanine or tryptophan. D genes are given only for firm matches. Not all rows give a size; the values are once, few, many and, for expanded clones, a class.

TRBD2	TRBV7-8	TRBJ2-5	NA	TGTGCCAGCAGCTACGGACTAGCGGGGGCGCGCCAAGAGACCCAGTACTTC	CASSYGLAGARQETQYF
TRBD1	TRBV20-1	TRBJ1-6	NA	TGCAGTGCTAGTCCCCGGACAGGGAGTAATTCACCCCTCCACTTT	CSASPRTGSNSPLHF
TRBD2	TRBV5-1	TRBJ2-3	NA	TGCGCCAGCAGCTTGATTGGCCTAGCGGGGGGTTCTAGCACAGATACGCAGTATTTT	CASSLIGLAGGSSTDTQYF
TRBD1	TRBV11-2	TRBJ1-2	NA	TGTGCCAGCAGCATAGGCCCGGGACAGGGGATTGGCTACACCTTC	CASSIGPGQGIGYTF
TRBD2	TRBV5-4	TRBJ2-7	few	TGTGCCAGCAGCGGCGGGGGGCTGCGCGAGCAGTACTTC	CASSGGGLREQYF
NA	TRBV6-4	TRBJ2-2	NA	TGTGCCAGCAGTGAGTTGGCCGGCCGCGGGGAGCTGTTTTTT	CASSELAGRGELFF
NA	TRBV5-4	TRBJ2-7	NA	TGTGCCAGCAGCCCGGAACCCGGGAACATCTACGAGCAGTACTTC	CASSPEPGNIYEQYF
TRBD1	TRBV5-8	TRBJ1-3	NA	TGTGCCAGCAGCTTGGAGGGCTGGACAGGAGCAGGAAACACCATATATTTT	CASSLEGWTGAGNTIYF
NA	TRBV7-9	TRBJ1-2	NA	TGTGCCAGCAGCCAAGGAGATAGAGGGCTTATGGGCTACACCTTC	CASSQGDRGLMGYTF
NA	TRBV19	TRBJ2-5	NA	TGTGCCAGTAGTACCCGATTGGGGGAGACCCAGTACTTC	CASSTRLGETQYF